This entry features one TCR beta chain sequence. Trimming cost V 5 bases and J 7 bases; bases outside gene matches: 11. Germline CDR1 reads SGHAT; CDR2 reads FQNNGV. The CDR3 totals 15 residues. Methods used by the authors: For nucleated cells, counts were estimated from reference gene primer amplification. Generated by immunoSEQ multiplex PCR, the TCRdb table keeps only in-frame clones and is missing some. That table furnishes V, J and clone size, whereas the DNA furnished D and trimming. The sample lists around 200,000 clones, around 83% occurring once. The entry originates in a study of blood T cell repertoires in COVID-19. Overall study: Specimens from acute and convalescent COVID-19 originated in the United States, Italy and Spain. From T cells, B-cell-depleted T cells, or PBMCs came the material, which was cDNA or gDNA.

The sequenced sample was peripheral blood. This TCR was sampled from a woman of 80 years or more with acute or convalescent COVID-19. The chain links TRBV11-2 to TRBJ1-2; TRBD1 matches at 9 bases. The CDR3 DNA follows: TGTGCCAGCAGCGTAGCGGGACAGGGACCCGTTGGCTACACCTTC. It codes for CASSVAGQGPVGYTF.